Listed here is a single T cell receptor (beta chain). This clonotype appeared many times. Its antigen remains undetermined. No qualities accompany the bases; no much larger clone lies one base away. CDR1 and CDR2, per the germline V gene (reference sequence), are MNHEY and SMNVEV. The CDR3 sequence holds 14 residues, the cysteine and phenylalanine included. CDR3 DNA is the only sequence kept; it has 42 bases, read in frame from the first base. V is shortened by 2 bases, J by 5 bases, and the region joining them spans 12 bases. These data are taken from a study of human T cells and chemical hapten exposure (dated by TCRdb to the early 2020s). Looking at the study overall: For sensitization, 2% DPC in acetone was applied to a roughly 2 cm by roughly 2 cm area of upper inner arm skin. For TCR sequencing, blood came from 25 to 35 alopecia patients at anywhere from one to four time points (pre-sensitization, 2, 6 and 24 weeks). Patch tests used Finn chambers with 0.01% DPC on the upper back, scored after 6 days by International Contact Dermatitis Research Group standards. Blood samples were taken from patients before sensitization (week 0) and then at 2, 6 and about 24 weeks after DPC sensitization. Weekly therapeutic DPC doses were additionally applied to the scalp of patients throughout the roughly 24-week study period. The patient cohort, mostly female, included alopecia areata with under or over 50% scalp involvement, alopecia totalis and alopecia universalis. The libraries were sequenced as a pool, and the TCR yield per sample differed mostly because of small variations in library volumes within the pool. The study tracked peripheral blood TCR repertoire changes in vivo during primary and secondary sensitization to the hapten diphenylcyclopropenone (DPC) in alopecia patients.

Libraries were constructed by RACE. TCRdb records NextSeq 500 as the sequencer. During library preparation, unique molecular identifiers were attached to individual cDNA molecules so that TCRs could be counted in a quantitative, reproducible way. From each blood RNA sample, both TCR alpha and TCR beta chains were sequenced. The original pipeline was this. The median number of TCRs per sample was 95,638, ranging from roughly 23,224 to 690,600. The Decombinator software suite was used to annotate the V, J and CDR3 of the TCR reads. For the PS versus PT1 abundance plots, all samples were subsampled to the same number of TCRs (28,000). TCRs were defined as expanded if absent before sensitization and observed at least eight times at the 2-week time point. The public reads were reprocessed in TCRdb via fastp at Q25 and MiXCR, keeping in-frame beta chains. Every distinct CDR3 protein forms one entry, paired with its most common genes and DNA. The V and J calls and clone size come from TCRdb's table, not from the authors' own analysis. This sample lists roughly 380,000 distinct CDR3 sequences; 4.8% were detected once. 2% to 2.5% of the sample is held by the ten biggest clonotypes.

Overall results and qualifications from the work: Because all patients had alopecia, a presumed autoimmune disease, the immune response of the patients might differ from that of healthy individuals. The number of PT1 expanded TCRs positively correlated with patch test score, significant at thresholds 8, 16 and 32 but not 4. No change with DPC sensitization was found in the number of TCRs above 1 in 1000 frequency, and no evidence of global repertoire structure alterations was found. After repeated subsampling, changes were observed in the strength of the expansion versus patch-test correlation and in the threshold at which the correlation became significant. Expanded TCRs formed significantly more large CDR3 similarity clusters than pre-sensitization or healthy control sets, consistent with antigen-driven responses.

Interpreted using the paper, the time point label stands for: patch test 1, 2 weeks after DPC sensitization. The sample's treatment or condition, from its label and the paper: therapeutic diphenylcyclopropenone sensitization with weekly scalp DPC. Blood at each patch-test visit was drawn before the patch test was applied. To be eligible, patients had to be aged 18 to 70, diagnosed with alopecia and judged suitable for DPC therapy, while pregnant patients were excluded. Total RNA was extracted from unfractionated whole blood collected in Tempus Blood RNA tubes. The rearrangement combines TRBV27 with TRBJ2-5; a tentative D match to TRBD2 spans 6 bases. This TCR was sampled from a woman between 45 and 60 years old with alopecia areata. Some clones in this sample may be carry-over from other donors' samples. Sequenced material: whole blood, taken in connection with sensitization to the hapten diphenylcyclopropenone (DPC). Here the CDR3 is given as CASSLLGGRETQYF. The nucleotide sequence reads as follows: TGTGCCAGCAGTTTACTTGGGGGGAGGGAGACCCAGTACTTC.